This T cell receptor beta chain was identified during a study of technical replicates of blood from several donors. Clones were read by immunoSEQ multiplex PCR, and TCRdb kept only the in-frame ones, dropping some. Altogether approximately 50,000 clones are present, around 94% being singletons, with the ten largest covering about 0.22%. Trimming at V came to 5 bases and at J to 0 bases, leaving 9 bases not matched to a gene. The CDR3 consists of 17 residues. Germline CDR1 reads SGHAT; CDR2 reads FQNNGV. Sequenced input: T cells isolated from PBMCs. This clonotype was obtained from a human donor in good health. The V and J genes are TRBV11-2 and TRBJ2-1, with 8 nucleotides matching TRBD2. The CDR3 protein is CASSPGGLADSYNEQFF. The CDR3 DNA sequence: TGTGCCAGCAGCCCCGGTGGACTAGCCGACTCCTACAATGAGCAGTTCTTC.